The following is a TCR beta chain sequence with its context. The antigen remains unidentified. The time point: week 5, during vaccination. All doses held 300 ug of mutant IDH1 20-mer peptide, with topical imiquimod. These data are taken from a study of a mutant IDH1 vaccine in newly diagnosed glioma. Looking at the study overall: Receipt of radiotherapy, temozolomide, or both preceded the study, and most received both.

The method was immunoSEQ multiplex PCR; TCRdb's version includes in-frame clones alone and lacks a portion of them. The table shows 40,000 or so clones, with about 84% occurring only once. The CDR3 loop spans 14 amino acids. V was pared by 3 bases and J by 8 bases, with 10 bases of the junction left unmatched. Per germline, CDR1 SQVTM and CDR2 ANQGSEA. This sequence was found in a middle-aged man with glioma. This sequence joins TRBV29-1 and TRBJ1-2; TRBD1 agrees at 9 bases. Sample: PBMCs, taken from a glioma patient whose treatment included an IDH1 peptide vaccine. The CDR3 protein is CSVDPDNRGLGYTF. CDR3 DNA sequence: TGCAGCGTTGATCCCGACAACAGGGGGCTAGGCTACACCTTC. The full variable domain, in which reference TRBV29-1 and TRBJ1-2 provide the parts outside the CDR3, is SAVISQKPSRDICQRGTSLTIQCQVDSQVTMMFWYRQQPGQSLTLIATANQGSEATYESGFVIDKFPISRPNLTFSTLTVSNMSPEDSSIYLCSVDPDNRGLGYTFGSGTRLTVV.